This T cell receptor beta chain came from a study of cytomegalovirus exposure and HLA in healthy donors. Study findings and constraints: Confirmation was obtained in vitro that a few CMV-associated chains are specific for CMV antigens. One later analysis, an examination of the 90 to 150 validation repertoires, found that first-cohort TCR clusters tended to co-occur in them. The study designated 150 to 200 TCR beta chains cytomegalovirus-associated.

Note on this clone: The antigen is unknown.

Germline CDR1 reads KGHSH; CDR2 reads LQKENI. There are 14 residues in the CDR3. V lost 3 bases, J lost 6 bases, and 5 bases stayed unmatched. The assay was immunoSEQ multiplex PCR, and TCRdb's table has in-frame clones only and misses some. The sample contains 150,000 to 180,000 clones, 70% to 90% of which appear only once. The donors were members of the roughly 130-subject validation cohort (separate from the 666-subject first cohort). The clonotype comes from a man younger than 35 in good health and CMV-seropositive. The J gene is TRBJ2-1, the V gene TRBV18; 7 positions agree with TRBD2. The material sequenced was PBMCs. The CDR3 DNA sequence: TGTGCCAGCTCACCGGGGACTACTGGCAATGAGCAGTTCTTC. This codes for CASSPGTTGNEQFF. Full variable domain (remainder filled in from reference TRBV18 and TRBJ2-1): NAGVMQNPRHLVRRRGQEARLRCSPMKGHSHVYWYRQLPEEGLKFMVYLQKENIIDESGMPKERFSAEFPKEGPSILRIQQVVRGDSAAYFCASSPGTTGNEQFFGPGTRLTVL.